Following are 21 T cell receptor beta chains from one sample sequenced in a study of T cells after yellow fever vaccination. TCRdb redid the calling of the 5' RACE reads with MiXCR, one entry per CDR3 protein. The sample has 150,000 to 200,000 distinct CDR3 sequences; 8% to 13% are singletons. The sequences come from CD8+ T cells sorted from PBMCs, collected 15 days after the yellow fever booster vaccination. The receptors derive from a man younger than 35 who received the YFV17D yellow fever vaccine.

The rearrangement uses TRBV20-1 and TRBJ2-1, with TRBD1 as a possible D gene (6 bases). V dropped 5 bases and J dropped 9 bases, with 26 bases sitting between them. The CDR3 extends over 16 amino acids. CDR1 DFQATT and CDR2 SNEGSKA come from the germline V gene (reference sequence). Written as DNA, the CDR3 is TGCAGTGCTTCCGACAGGCGTCGAGGGGGATATGGTGAGCAGTTCTTC. Amino acids: CSASDRRRGGYGEQFF.

V usage is TRBV21-1 and J usage is TRBJ2-7; the table gives TRBD1 as D, unverified against the DNA. TRBV21-1 is classified as a pseudogene. This CDR3 spans 16 amino acids. The CDR3 loop is CASSKAVVAGGHEQYV. CDR3 nucleotide sequence: TGTGCCAGCAGCAAAGCGGTTGTGGCAGGGGGCCACGAGCAGTACGTC.

This chain uses TRBV30 with TRBJ2-7; no firm D call. Germline loops: CDR1 GTSNPN, CDR2 SVGIG (reference sequence). The length of the CDR3 is 17 residues. V lost 3 bases, J lost 1 base, and 22 bases lay in between. CDR3 region: CAWSSSPHMPTSYEQYF. The CDR3 region has the DNA TGTGCCTGGAGCAGCTCCCCACACATGCCTACTTCCTACGAGCAGTACTTC.

This clonotype has a handful of counts. The V gene is TRBV7-9, the J gene TRBJ2-3; D is undetermined. V was trimmed by 2 bases and J by 0 bases, leaving 6 bases between them. In germline, CDR1 is SEHNR, CDR2 FQNEAQ (reference sequence). This CDR3 comprises 14 residues. CDR3: CASSLYSSTDTQYF. The CDR3 DNA reads TGTGCCAGCAGCTTATACAGTAGCACAGATACGCAGTATTTT. Full variable domain (remainder filled in from reference TRBV7-9 and TRBJ2-3): DTGVSQNPRHKITKRGQNVTFRCDPISEHNRLYWYRQTLGQGPEFLTYFQNEAQLEKSRLLSDRFSAERPKGSFSTLEIQRTEQGDSAMYLCASSLYSSTDTQYFGPGTRLTVL.

This clonotype turned up a few times. The chain carries TRBV12-3 or TRBV12-4 and TRBJ2-5; no firm D call. V was shortened by 5 bases and J by 2 bases, with 12 bases between the two germline ends. This CDR3 has 14 amino acids. Here the CDR3 DNA reads TGTGCCAGCAGTCCCACTCTAGGGCAAGAGACCCAGTACTTC. This codes for CASSPTLGQETQYF.

The chain employs TRBV6-2 or TRBV6-3 and TRBJ2-3; D unresolved. The CDR3 sequence is 14 residues long. V shed 7 bases and J shed 0 bases, with 11 bases lying between them. Germline CDR1 MNHEY, CDR2 SVGEGT. The CDR3: CASMGSLSTDTQYF. CDR3 sequence (DNA): TGTGCCAGCATGGGCAGCCTGAGCACAGATACGCAGTATTTT.

This clonotype has just a few counts. V usage is TRBV4-1 and J usage is TRBJ2-1; 14 bases are a match to TRBD2. Germline trimming cut 3 bases from V and 2 bases from J; bases unmatched to any gene: 6. Germline V gene lookup returns CDR1 MGHRA and CDR2 YSYEKL. The length of the CDR3 is 18 residues. CDR3 nucleotides: TGCGCCAGCAGCCATGGGACTAGCGGGGGCCTTACCTACAATGAGCAGTTCTTC. This codes for CASSHGTSGGLTYNEQFF.

The chain has TRBV9 and TRBJ2-5; 8 positions agree with TRBD2. The CDR3 length is 16 residues. Germline values: CDR1 SGDLS, CDR2 YYNGEE. Trimming at V came to 0 bases and at J to 2 bases, leaving 6 bases not matched to a gene. CDR3 sequence: CASSVEPAGAQETQYF. CDR3 DNA: TGTGCCAGCAGCGTAGAACCAGCGGGGGCTCAAGAGACCCAGTACTTC.

In this sample, this clonotype turned up a few times. CDR3 in amino acids: CSVEGGANTGELFF. The DNA of the CDR3 is TGCAGCGTTGAAGGGGGAGCGAACACCGGGGAGCTGTTTTTT. The rearrangement uses TRBV29-1 and TRBJ2-2; possibly TRBD2 for D (5 bases). V lost 1 base and J 0 bases, leaving 6 bases between the germline ends. Germline CDR1 is SQVTM and CDR2 is ANQGSEA. The CDR3 totals 14 residues.

This chain links TRBV15 with TRBJ2-5, with 7 nucleotides matching TRBD2. The length of the CDR3 is 14 residues. Germline lookup yields CDR1 LNHNV and CDR2 YYDKDF (reference sequence). The V and J ends lost 3 bases and 3 bases, in that order; junction bases with no gene match: 4. This CDR3 reads CATSRNRGEETQYF. CDR3 DNA: TGTGCCACCAGCAGGAATCGGGGGGAAGAGACCCAGTACTTC.

The V and J genes are TRBV7-2 and TRBJ2-5; 7 nucleotides line up with TRBD2. V was clipped by 5 bases and J by 5 bases; unmatched bases: 8. The CDR3 is 14 amino acids. Germline CDR1 SGHTA, CDR2 FQGNSA. Here the CDR3 DNA reads TGTGCCAGCAGCCCCCAGACTAGCAGGGAGACCCAGTACTTC. Translated: CASSPQTSRETQYF. The full variable domain, its missing parts supplied by reference TRBV7-2 and TRBJ2-5, is GAGVSQSPSNKVTEKGKDVELRCDPISGHTALYWYRQSLGQGLEFLIYFQGNSAPDKSGLPSDRFSAERTGGSVSTLTIQRTQQEDSAVYLCASSPQTSRETQYFGPGTRLLVL.

The gene calls are TRBV6-6 and TRBJ2-5; D perhaps matches TRBD2 (7 bases). The germline CDR1 and CDR2 sequences are MNHNY and SVGAGI (reference sequence). V was pared by 5 bases and J by 4 bases, with 17 bases between. The CDR3 runs to 15 residues. CDR3 sequence: CASSTPWGGRETQYF. In nucleotides, the CDR3 is TGTGCCAGCAGTACCCCCTGGGGGGGGCGAGAGACCCAGTACTTC.

The chain links TRBV7-9 to TRBJ1-1; 9 nucleotides align to TRBD1. From germline, CDR1 is SEHNR and CDR2 FQNEAQ (reference sequence). This CDR3 is built from 15 residues. V lost 5 bases and J lost 5; bases outside the gene matches: 9. The CDR3 reads CASSDDPGQGTEAFF. The CDR3 nucleotides are TGTGCCAGCAGCGACGACCCTGGACAGGGGACTGAAGCTTTCTTT.

This chain links TRBV29-1 with TRBJ2-1; 8 bases align to TRBD2. The CDR3 length is 14 residues. The germline CDR1 and CDR2 sequences are SQVTM and ANQGSEA. V was pared by 8 bases and J by 4 bases, with 10 bases of the junction left unmatched. CDR3 in amino acids: CSHSLAGPYNEQFF. For the CDR3, the DNA is TGCAGCCACTCATTAGCGGGGCCATACAATGAGCAGTTCTTC.

Here the CDR3 DNA reads TGTGCCAGCAGCTTGGCCTCCCGGGGCTACGAGCAGTACGTC. This sequence encodes CASSLASRGYEQYV. This chain joins TRBV5-6 and TRBJ2-7; tentatively, D is TRBD2 (5 bases). This CDR3 region has 14 residues. The V and J ends lost 0 bases and 3 bases respectively, with 10 bases between them. CDR1 is SGHDT, CDR2 YYEEEE, per germline.

The gene calls are TRBV6-6 and TRBJ2-7; 12 bases align to TRBD2. The CDR3 has 16 residues. With V trimmed by 6 bases and J by 0 bases, 6 bases remained unmatched. Germline values: CDR1 MNHNY, CDR2 SVGAGI (reference sequence). The CDR3 loop is CASSLLAGGPSYEQYF. CDR3 DNA sequence: TGTGCCAGCAGCCTCCTAGCGGGGGGGCCCTCCTACGAGCAGTACTTC.

This chain joins TRBV29-1 and TRBJ1-1, with D possibly matching TRBD1 (5 bases). Trimming removed 6 bases at V and 4 bases at J, with 6 bases between. Germline CDR1 SQVTM, CDR2 ANQGSEA. This CDR3 is built from 10 residues. The CDR3 DNA sequence: TGCAGCGTGCAGGGCACTGAAGCTTTCTTT. It is translated as CSVQGTEAFF.

This chain connects TRBV4-3 to TRBJ1-2; 7 nucleotides align to TRBD1. The CDR3 runs to 18 residues. The trim removed 0 bases at V and 3 bases at J, leaving 13 bases unmatched. Germline-derived CDR1 and CDR2 are LGHNA and YSLEER. The DNA of the CDR3 is TGCGCCAGCAGCCAAGATAGGGGAGTCAGGGGGGACTACTATGGCTACACCTTC. This encodes CASSQDRGVRGDYYGYTF.

This chain connects TRBV5-1 to TRBJ2-3; 10 nucleotides agree with TRBD2. The CDR3 spans 16 residues. V shed 0 bases, J shed 2 bases, and the junction held 3 bases outside the gene matches. The V gene's germline CDR1 is SGHRS and CDR2 YFSETQ. CDR3 sequence reads: CASSLGTSGVTDTQYF. The CDR3 region has the DNA TGCGCCAGCAGCTTGGGGACTAGCGGAGTCACAGATACGCAGTATTTT.

V gene TRBV9 combines with J gene TRBJ1-4, with D perhaps matching TRBD1 (5 bases). The CDR3 totals 16 residues. Germline V CDR1 and CDR2: SGDLS, YYNGEE. V was trimmed by 3 bases and J by 7 bases, leaving 19 bases between them. CDR3: CASSARGGDRGEKLFF. Written as DNA, the CDR3 is TGTGCCAGCAGCGCCCGGGGCGGGGATCGAGGTGAAAAACTGTTTTTT. The full variable domain, completed using reference TRBV9 and TRBJ1-4, is DSGVTQTPKHLITATGQRVTLRCSPRSGDLSVYWYQQSLDQGLQFLIQYYNGEERAKGNILERFSAQQFPDLHSELNLSSLELGDSALYFCASSARGGDRGEKLFFGSGTQLSVL.

This clonotype was seen a handful of times. The CDR3 loop reads CSVAGGGLETDTQYF. DNA for the CDR3: TGCAGCGTTGCAGGGGGCGGGTTGGAAACAGATACGCAGTATTTT. The V gene is TRBV29-1, the J gene TRBJ2-3; 8 bases line up with TRBD1. J was trimmed by 3 bases and V by 4 bases; bases with no gene match: 9. This CDR3 contains 15 residues. Germline CDR1 is SQVTM and CDR2 is ANQGSEA.